This T cell receptor beta chain was identified during a study of blood T cell repertoires in COVID-19 (dated by TCRdb to the early 2020s). At the level of the whole study: The collaborator samples originated in the United States, Italy and Spain and spanned the acute and convalescent phases of COVID-19. The dataset comprised deeply sampled blood TCRbeta repertoires from subjects exposed to, actively infected with, or recovered from COVID-19. A de-identified subject ID, COVID-19 status, age in years and sex were almost always included in the sample metadata. The material from the prospective study consisted of cDNA or gDNA derived from T cells, B-cell-depleted T cells, or PBMCs. The repertoires were made available in a free public database intended to serve as a resource for research on the immune response to SARS-CoV-2. Where HLA class I and class II types were available, the types were taken from metadata supplied by the sample provider, not from assay-based typing. The samples were drawn from two sources: the first 160 participants of the ongoing ImmuneRACE study, and 950 to 1,500 subjects contributed by 6 global collaborators. Here is what the overall study found, with its caveats: How much clinical and demographic metadata was included differed by source and by participant, and the metadata was provided uncurated.

The CDR3 runs 17 residues from the cysteine to the phenylalanine. Left in the record is the CDR3 DNA by itself, 51 bases read in frame from the first base. CDR1 LNHDA and CDR2 SQIVND were looked up in the germline V gene (reference sequence). Compared with germline, V lacks 1 base and J lacks 1 base; bases without a gene match: 2. TCRbeta CDR3 regions were amplified from genomic DNA by means of the immunoSEQ Assay, a bias-controlled multiplex PCR. The paper's processing steps were these. The number of nucleated cells in each sample was estimated by amplification of reference gene primers within the assay. Sequence reads were collapsed and filtered to measure the absolute abundance of every unique TCRbeta CDR3 rearrangement. Productive Simpson clonality was computed per sample as the square root of Simpson's diversity index over productive rearrangements. TCRdb mirrors the immuneACCESS table, restricted to in-frame sequences. Some clones are absent from its copies; in checked studies, under half trace to an unresolved V gene, and the reason for the others is unknown. V, J and clone size derive from that table, while D and trimming were established from the DNA sequence. The sample data list 120,000 or so clones, and 80% of these were observed just once. Of the sample, just under 25% falls within the top ten clones.

A word on this clone: Its antigen remains undetermined. No per-base quality is available; no much larger clone lies one base away.

The collaborating institutions used their own protocols to collect whole blood in K2EDTA tubes. For TCRbeta analysis, collaborator samples were shipped as frozen whole blood, as isolated PBMCs, or as DNA extracted from either sample type. The sequence was obtained from a human donor in a cohort sampled during active COVID-19. The sample consisted of peripheral blood. The rearrangement joined TRBV19 to TRBJ2-5; TRBD2 fits 14 bases in the junction. The DNA sequence reads TGTGCCAGTAGTATAGGACTAGCGGGAGGGATCCAAGAGACCCAGTACTTC. Translation gives CASSIGLAGGIQETQYF.